This TCR beta chain comes out of a study of human T cells and chemical hapten exposure. Study-level points and caveats: Having alopecia, the donors may differ immunologically from healthy people. Expanded TCR sets contained significantly more large CDR3 similarity clusters than controls.

This clonotype was found many times. Its specificity is not known. The CDR3 is 13 amino acids. Germline V lookup: CDR1 LNHNV, CDR2 YYDKDF (reference sequence). V lost 3 bases and J lost 8; bases outside the gene matches: 6. TCRdb reprocessed the RACE reads via MiXCR and lists one record per CDR3 protein. Among approximately 370,000 distinct CDR3 sequences listed, around 5.5% were seen once. As to time point: pre-sensitization, week 0. Treatment meaning: therapeutic diphenylcyclopropenone sensitization with weekly scalp DPC. At every patch-test visit, blood was drawn before the patch test was applied. The total RNA was obtained from whole blood that was not fractionated.

The sample here was whole blood, taken in connection with sensitization to the hapten diphenylcyclopropenone (DPC). V and J are TRBV15 and TRBJ1-2; TRBD1 aligns across 7 bases. This clonotype was obtained from a woman aged 18-29 years with alopecia areata. Some clones in this sample may be carry-over from other donors' samples. The CDR3 DNA follows: TGTGCCACCAGCAGGGGACAGCTCGACGGCTACACCTTC. Amino acid sequence: CATSRGQLDGYTF.